Given below is one T cell receptor beta chain in context. Its antigen remains unidentified. TCRdb's table, derived via immunoSEQ multiplex PCR, lists solely in-frame clones and lacks some. Of over 100,000 clones in the sample, 90% to 95% were seen once. There are 16 residues in the CDR3. The J segment lost 2 bases and the V segment lost 0 bases, leaving 4 bases of the junction unmatched. From germline, CDR1 is LGHNA and CDR2 YNFKEQ. The entry originates in a study of graft-versus-host responses after intestinal transplantation. Study details: Recipients had transplants, and these were multivisceral, liver-intestinal, or isolated intestinal.

The V gene is TRBV4-2, the J gene TRBJ2-3, with 8 bases aligning to TRBD2. The input for sequencing was unstimulated CD4+ T cells sorted from spleen or lymph node cells, taken before transplant. The source of this sequence is a human donor who was the organ donor for an intestinal transplant. CDR3 sequence reads: CASSQDGTRPTDTQYF. As DNA, the CDR3 is TGTGCCAGCAGCCAAGACGGGACTAGGCCCACAGATACGCAGTATTTT.